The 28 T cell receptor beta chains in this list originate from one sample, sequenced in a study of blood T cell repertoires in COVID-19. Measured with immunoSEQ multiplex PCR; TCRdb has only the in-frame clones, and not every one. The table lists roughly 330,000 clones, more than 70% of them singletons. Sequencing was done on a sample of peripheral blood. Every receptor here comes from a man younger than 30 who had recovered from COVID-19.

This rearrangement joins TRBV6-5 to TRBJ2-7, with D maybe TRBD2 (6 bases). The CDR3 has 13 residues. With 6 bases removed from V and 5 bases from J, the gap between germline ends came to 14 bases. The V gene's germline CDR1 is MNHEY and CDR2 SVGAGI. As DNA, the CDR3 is TGTGCCAGCAGGGTTCCGGCGGGGAACGAGCAGTACTTC. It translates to CASRVPAGNEQYF.

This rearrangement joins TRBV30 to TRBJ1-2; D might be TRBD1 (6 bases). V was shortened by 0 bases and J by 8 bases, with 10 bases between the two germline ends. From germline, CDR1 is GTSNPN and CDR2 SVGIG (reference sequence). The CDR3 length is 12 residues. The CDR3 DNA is TGTGCCTGGAGTGTACAGGGTTGGGGCTACACCTTC. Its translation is CAWSVQGWGYTF.

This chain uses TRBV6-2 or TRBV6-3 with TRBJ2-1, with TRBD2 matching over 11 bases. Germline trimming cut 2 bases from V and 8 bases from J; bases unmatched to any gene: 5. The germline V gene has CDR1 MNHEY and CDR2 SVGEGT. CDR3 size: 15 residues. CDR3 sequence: CASSYPLAGGDEQFF. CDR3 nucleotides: TGTGCCAGCAGTTACCCGCTAGCGGGGGGCGATGAGCAGTTCTTC.

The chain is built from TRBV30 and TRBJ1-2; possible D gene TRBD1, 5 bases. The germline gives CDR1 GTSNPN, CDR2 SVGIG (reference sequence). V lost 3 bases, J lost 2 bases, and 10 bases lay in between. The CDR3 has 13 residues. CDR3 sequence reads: CAWSRRGNYGYTF. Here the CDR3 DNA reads TGTGCCTGGAGCCGACGGGGGAACTATGGCTACACCTTC.

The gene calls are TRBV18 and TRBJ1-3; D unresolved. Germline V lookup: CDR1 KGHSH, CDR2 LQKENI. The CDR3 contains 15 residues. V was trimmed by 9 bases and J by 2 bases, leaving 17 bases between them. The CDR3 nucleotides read TGTGCCAGTTCGGGAGAGGCTATTGCTGGAAACACCATATATTTT. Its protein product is CASSGEAIAGNTIYF.

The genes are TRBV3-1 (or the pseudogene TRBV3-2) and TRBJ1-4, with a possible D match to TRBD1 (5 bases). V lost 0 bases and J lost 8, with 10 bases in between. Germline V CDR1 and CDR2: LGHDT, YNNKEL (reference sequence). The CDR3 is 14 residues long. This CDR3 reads CASSQEGGREKLFF. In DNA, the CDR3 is TGTGCCAGCAGCCAAGAGGGGGGTAGGGAAAAACTGTTTTTT.

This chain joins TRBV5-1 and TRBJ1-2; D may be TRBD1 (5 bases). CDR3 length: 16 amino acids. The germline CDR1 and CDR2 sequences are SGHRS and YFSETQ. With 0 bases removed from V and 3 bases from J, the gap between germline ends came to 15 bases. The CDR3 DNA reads TGCGCCAGCAGCTTGGAAGTAATAGGGACTTACTATGGCTACACCTTC. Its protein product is CASSLEVIGTYYGYTF.

In nucleotides, the CDR3 is TGTGCCAGCAGTGAGATATTTACTCGTGCGTCTGGAAACACCATATATTTT. Protein product: CASSEIFTRASGNTIYF. The chain employs TRBV6-1 and TRBJ1-3; D is ambiguous. Germline CDR1 and CDR2: MNHNS and SASEGT. CDR3 length equals 17 residues. V lost 3 bases to trimming and J lost 1 base, with 16 bases between them.

Here the CDR3 DNA reads TGTGCCAGCAGCTTAGGGGGACAAGTCTACGAGCAGTACTTC. Translated, it gives CASSLGGQVYEQYF. The chain joins TRBV7-8 to TRBJ2-7; D possibly corresponds to TRBD1 (6 bases). CDR3 length equals 14 residues. Germline V CDR1 and CDR2: SGHVS, FQNEAQ. V shed 1 base and J shed 3 bases, with 10 bases lying between them.

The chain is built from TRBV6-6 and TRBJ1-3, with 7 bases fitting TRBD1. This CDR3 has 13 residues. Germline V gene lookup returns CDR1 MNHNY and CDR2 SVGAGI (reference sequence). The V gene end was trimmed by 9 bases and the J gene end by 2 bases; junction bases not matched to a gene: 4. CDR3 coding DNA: TGTGCCAGTCTAACAGGGGCTGGAAACACCATATATTTT. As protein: CASLTGAGNTIYF.

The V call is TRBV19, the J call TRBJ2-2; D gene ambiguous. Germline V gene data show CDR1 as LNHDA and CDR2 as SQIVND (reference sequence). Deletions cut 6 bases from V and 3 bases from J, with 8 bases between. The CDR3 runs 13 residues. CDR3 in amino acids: CASRPSYTGELFF. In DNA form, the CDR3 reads TGTGCCAGTAGGCCCAGTTACACCGGGGAGCTGTTTTTT.

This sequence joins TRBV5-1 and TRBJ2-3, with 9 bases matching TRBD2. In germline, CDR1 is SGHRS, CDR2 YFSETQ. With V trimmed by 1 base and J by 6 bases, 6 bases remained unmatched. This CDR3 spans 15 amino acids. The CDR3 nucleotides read TGCGCCAGCAGCTTGTCCCTAGCGGGGTCGGATACGCAGTATTTT. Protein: CASSLSLAGSDTQYF.

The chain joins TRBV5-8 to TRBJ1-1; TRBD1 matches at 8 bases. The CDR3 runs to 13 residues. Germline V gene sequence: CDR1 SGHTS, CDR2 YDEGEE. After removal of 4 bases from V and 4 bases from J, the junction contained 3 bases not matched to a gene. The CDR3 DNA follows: TGTGCCAGCAGCACAGGGGGTGGCACTGAAGCTTTCTTT. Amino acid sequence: CASSTGGGTEAFF.

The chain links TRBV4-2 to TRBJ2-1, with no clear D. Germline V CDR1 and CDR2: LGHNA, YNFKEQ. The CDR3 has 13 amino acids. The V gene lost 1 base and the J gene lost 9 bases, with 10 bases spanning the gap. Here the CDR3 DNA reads TGTGCCAGCAGCCAAGGGCGACGGAGTGAGCAGTTCTTC. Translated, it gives CASSQGRRSEQFF.

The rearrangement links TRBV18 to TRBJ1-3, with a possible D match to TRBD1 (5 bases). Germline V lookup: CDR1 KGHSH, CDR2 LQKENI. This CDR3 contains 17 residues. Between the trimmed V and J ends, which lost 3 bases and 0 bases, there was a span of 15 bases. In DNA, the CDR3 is TGTGCCAGCTCACCTTCAGGGCCCTCACCCTCTGGAAACACCATATATTTT. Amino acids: CASSPSGPSPSGNTIYF.

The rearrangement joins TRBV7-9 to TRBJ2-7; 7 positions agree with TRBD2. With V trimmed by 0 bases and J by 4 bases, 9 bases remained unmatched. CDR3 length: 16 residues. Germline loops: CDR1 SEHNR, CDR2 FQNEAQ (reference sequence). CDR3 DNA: TGTGCCAGCAGCTTAGCGACGGGGGAGGGCCATTACGAGCAGTACTTC. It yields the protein CASSLATGEGHYEQYF.

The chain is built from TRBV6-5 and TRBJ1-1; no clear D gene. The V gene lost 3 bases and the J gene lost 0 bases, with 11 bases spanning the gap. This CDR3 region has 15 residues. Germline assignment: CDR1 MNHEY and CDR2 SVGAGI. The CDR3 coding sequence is TGTGCCAGCAGTTATGGGAGCGAAGTGAACACTGAAGCTTTCTTT. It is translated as CASSYGSEVNTEAFF.

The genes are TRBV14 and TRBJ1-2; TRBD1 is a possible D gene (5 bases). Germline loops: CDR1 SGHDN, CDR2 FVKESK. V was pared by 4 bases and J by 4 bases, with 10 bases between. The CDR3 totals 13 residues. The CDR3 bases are TGTGCCAGCAGCCTGAGGACACGCTATGGCTACACCTTC. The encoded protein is CASSLRTRYGYTF.

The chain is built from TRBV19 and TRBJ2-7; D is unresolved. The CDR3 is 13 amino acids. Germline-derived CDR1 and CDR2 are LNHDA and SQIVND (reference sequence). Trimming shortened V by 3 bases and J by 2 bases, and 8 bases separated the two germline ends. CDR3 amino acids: CASSIGQAYEQYF. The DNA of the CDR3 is TGTGCCAGTAGTATTGGCCAGGCCTACGAGCAGTACTTC.

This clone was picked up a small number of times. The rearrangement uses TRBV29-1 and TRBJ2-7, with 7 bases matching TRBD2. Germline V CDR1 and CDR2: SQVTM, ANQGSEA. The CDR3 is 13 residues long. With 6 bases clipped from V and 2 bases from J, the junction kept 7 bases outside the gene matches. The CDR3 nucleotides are TGCAGCGTATCCGGGACTATAGCCTACGAGCAGTACTTC. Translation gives CSVSGTIAYEQYF.

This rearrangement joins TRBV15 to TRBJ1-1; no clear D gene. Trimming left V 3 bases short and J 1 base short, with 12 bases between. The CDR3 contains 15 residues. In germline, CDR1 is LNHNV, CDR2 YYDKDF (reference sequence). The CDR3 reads CATSRRVTENTEAFF. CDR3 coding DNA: TGTGCCACCAGCAGGAGGGTAACAGAGAACACTGAAGCTTTCTTT.

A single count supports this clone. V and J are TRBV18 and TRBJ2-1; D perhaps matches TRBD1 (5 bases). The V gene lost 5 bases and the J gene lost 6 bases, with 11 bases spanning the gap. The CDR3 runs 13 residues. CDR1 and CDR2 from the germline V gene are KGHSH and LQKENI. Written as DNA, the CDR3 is TGTGCCAGCTCATCTTATGGGGCCAATGAGCAGTTCTTC. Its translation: CASSSYGANEQFF. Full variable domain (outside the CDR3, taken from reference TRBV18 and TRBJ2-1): NAGVMQNPRHLVRRRGQEARLRCSPMKGHSHVYWYRQLPEEGLKFMVYLQKENIIDESGMPKERFSAEFPKEGPSILRIQQVVRGDSAAYFCASSSYGANEQFFGPGTRLTVL.

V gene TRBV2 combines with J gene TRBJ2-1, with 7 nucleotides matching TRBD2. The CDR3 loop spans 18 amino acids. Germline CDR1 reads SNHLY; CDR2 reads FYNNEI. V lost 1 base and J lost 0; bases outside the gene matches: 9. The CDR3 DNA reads TGTGCCAGCAGTGAAGACTACACGGGCGGGAGCTCCTACAATGAGCAGTTCTTC. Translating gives CASSEDYTGGSSYNEQFF.

CDR3 sequence: CAISKNLAAEQFF. Here the CDR3 DNA reads TGTGCCATCAGTAAGAACCTAGCAGCTGAGCAGTTCTTC. V usage is TRBV10-3 and J usage is TRBJ2-1; perhaps TRBD2 as D (5 bases). The CDR3 spans 13 residues. Germline CDR1 reads ENHRY; CDR2 reads SYGVKD. V was trimmed by 5 bases and J by 9 bases, leaving 14 bases between them.

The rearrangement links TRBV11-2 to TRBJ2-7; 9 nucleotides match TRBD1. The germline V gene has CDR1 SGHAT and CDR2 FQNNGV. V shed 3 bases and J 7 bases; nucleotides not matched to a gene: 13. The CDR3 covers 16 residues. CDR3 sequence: CASSFEDRDRVREQYF. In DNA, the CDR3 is TGTGCCAGCAGCTTTGAAGACCGGGACAGGGTTAGGGAGCAGTACTTC.

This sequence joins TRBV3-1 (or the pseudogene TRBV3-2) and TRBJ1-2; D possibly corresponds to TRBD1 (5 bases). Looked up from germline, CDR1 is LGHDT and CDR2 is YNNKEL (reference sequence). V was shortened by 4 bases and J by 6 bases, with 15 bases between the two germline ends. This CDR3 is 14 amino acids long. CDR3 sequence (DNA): TGTGCCAGCAGCCTGGGTAGGGGCCGGAATGGCTACACCTTC. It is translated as CASSLGRGRNGYTF.

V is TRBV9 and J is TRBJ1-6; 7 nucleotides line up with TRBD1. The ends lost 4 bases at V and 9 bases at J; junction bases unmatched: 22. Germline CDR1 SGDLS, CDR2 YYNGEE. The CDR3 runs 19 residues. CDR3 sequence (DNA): TGTGCCAGCAGCCCACGACAGGGCCCCGCTTATGACGGGGGTTCACCCCTCCACTTT. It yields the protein CASSPRQGPAYDGGSPLHF.

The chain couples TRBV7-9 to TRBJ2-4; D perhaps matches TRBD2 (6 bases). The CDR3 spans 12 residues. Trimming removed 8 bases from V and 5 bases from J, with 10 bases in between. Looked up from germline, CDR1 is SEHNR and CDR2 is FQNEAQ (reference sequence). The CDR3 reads CASGGAENIQYF. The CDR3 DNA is TGTGCCAGCGGCGGGGCAGAAAACATTCAGTACTTC.